These 2 T cell receptor beta chains originate from one sample sequenced in a study of blood T cell repertoires in COVID-19. Here immunoSEQ multiplex PCR was the method, and the copy in TCRdb shows in-frame clones only, minus some. The table shows 200,000 to 300,000 clones, with roughly 76% occurring only once. Sequenced sample: peripheral blood. The receptors derive from a woman older than 75 with COVID-19, enrolled during active disease.

The chain links TRBV19 to TRBJ1-4; unclear D gene. CDR1 and CDR2 from the germline V gene are LNHDA and SQIVND (reference sequence). The CDR3 consists of 13 residues. The V end was cut by 6 bases, the J end by 4 bases, with 9 bases between. The CDR3: CASRRVLNEKLFF. The DNA of the CDR3 is TGTGCCAGTAGGAGAGTACTTAATGAAAAACTGTTTTTT.

The chain has TRBV19 and TRBJ2-5; TRBD1 is a possible D gene (6 bases). The germline V gene encodes CDR1 LNHDA and CDR2 SQIVND (reference sequence). The CDR3 extends over 14 amino acids. Trimming stripped 4 bases from V and 0 bases from J, with 9 bases between. As DNA, the CDR3 is TGTGCCAGTAGTAAACAGGGTAACCAAGAGACCCAGTACTTC. It specifies CASSKQGNQETQYF.